One sample yielded the 8 T cell receptor beta chains listed below, sequenced in a study of T cell changes during pregnancy in multiple sclerosis. Using immunoSEQ multiplex PCR, the repertoire was profiled, and TCRdb retains in-frame clones only, with some absent. Of fewer than 110,000 clones in the sample, around 90% were seen once. Sequencing was performed on peripheral blood, taken in the second trimester of pregnancy. These receptors originate from a female donor with multiple sclerosis, enrolled in a pregnancy study.

A word on this clone: Additional DNA sequences in this sample encode the identical CDR3. The chain couples TRBV7-2 to TRBJ2-7; 7 nucleotides agree with TRBD1. Per the germline V gene, CDR1 is SGHTA and CDR2 is FQGNSA. The CDR3 loop spans 14 amino acids. J lost 2 bases, V lost 1 base, and 2 bases had no gene match. CDR3 sequence (DNA): TGTGCCAGCAGCTTAGGGACAGGAGCCTACGAGCAGTACTTC. Encoded protein: CASSLGTGAYEQYF.

CDR3 in amino acids: CASSPFRQPNTEAFF. CDR3 in DNA: TGCGCCAGCAGCCCCTTCCGACAGCCGAACACTGAAGCTTTCTTT. The chain couples TRBV5-1 to TRBJ1-1; possibly TRBD1 for D (5 bases). CDR3 length equals 15 residues. With 4 bases removed from V and 1 base from J, the gap between germline ends came to 14 bases. CDR1 is SGHRS and CDR2 is YFSETQ in the germline V gene.

V and J are TRBV2 and TRBJ1-2; D possibly corresponds to TRBD1 (6 bases). The V end was cut by 6 bases, the J end by 4 bases, with 12 bases between. This CDR3 has 13 amino acids. Germline V gene lookup returns CDR1 SNHLY and CDR2 FYNNEI. Here the CDR3 reads CASSPRGFYGYTF. CDR3 nucleotide sequence: TGTGCCAGCAGCCCCAGGGGCTTCTATGGCTACACCTTC.

The chain uses TRBV15 and TRBJ2-5; 7 nucleotides line up with TRBD2. V lost 0 bases, J lost 4 bases, and 5 bases stayed unmatched. The CDR3 loop spans 15 amino acids. CDR1 LNHNV and CDR2 YYDKDF come from the germline V gene (reference sequence). As DNA, the CDR3 is TGTGCCACCAGCAGAGAACAGGCGGGAGCAGAGACCCAGTACTTC. Translated: CATSREQAGAETQYF.

The rearrangement uses TRBV29-1 and TRBJ2-2; the D is unclear. Germline V gives CDR1 SQVTM, CDR2 ANQGSEA. Trimming removed 1 base from V and 1 base from J, with 4 bases in between. There are 13 residues in the CDR3. The chain's CDR3 is CSVEVENTGELFF. CDR3 sequence (DNA): TGCAGCGTTGAAGTAGAGAACACCGGGGAGCTGTTTTTT.

This chain links TRBV19 with TRBJ1-2; 8 bases are a match to TRBD1. This CDR3 region has 16 residues. The V gene end was trimmed by 7 bases and the J gene end by 5 bases; junction bases not matched to a gene: 15. Germline assignment: CDR1 LNHDA and CDR2 SQIVND (reference sequence). CDR3 amino acids: CASTARRGQVPYGYTF. CDR3 DNA: TGTGCCAGTACCGCTCGCCGGGGACAGGTCCCATATGGCTACACCTTC. The whole variable domain, remainder taken from reference TRBV19 and TRBJ1-2, is DGGITQSPKYLFRKEGQNVTLSCEQNLNHDAMYWYRQDPGQGLRLIYYSQIVNDFQKGDIAEGYSVSREKKESFPLTVTSAQKNPTAFYLCASTARRGQVPYGYTFGSGTRLTVV.

The chain carries TRBV7-8 and TRBJ2-1; the match to TRBD1 covers 7 bases. The CDR3 is 13 residues long. V lost 7 bases and J lost 3; bases outside the gene matches: 3. The germline V gene encodes CDR1 SGHVS and CDR2 FQNEAQ. The CDR3 protein is CASTPGGYNEQFF. The CDR3 region has the DNA TGTGCCAGCACCCCAGGGGGCTACAATGAGCAGTTCTTC.

CDR3 sequence reads: CASSEGYEQFF. Here the CDR3 DNA reads TGTGCCAGTTCAGAGGGTTATGAGCAGTTCTTC. This chain uses TRBV7-9 with TRBJ2-1; D is possibly TRBD2 (5 bases). This CDR3 has 11 amino acids. Germline lookup yields CDR1 SEHNR and CDR2 FQNEAQ (reference sequence). With 9 bases removed from V and 8 bases from J, the gap between germline ends came to 11 bases.